Shown below are 12 T cell receptor beta chains from a single sample sequenced in a study of cytomegalovirus exposure and HLA in healthy donors. Primers: 60 Vbeta forward and 13 Jbeta reverse. TCRdb's copy holds only in-frame clones and misses some; the assay was immunoSEQ multiplex PCR. This sample carries 150,000 to 200,000 clones, roughly 80% of them seen once, and the ten largest clones take approximately 3.4%. Sequences were obtained from PBMCs. Receptors originate from a female donor in good health and CMV-seronegative.

The chain couples TRBV30 to TRBJ1-1, with 7 bases fitting TRBD1. The CDR3 loop spans 15 amino acids. CDR1 is GTSNPN, CDR2 SVGIG, per germline (reference sequence). V lost 4 bases and J lost 1; bases outside the gene matches: 9. CDR3 in DNA: TGTGCCTGGACAGGGGGGAAAAATCCGAACACTGAAGCTTTCTTT. As protein: CAWTGGKNPNTEAFF.

The chain has TRBV6-4 and TRBJ1-2; 10 bases agree with TRBD1. Germline CDR1 and CDR2: MRHNA and SNTAGT. The V gene end was trimmed by 7 bases and the J gene end by 8 bases; junction bases not matched to a gene: 13. The CDR3 extends over 15 amino acids. Here the CDR3 reads CASTLPVGQGTGYTF. The CDR3 DNA is TGTGCCAGCACCCTTCCGGTGGGACAGGGGACCGGCTACACCTTC.

This clone has just a few counts. The genes are TRBV4-1 and TRBJ1-4; D is unresolved. This CDR3 spans 16 amino acids. V dropped 4 bases and J dropped 7 bases, with 19 bases sitting between them. Germline-derived CDR1 and CDR2 are MGHRA and YSYEKL. Written as DNA, the CDR3 is TGCGCCAGCAGCCCCCTCGGGGAAGGGTCGAGTGAAAAACTGTTTTTT. Protein product: CASSPLGEGSSEKLFF.

This clone was detected only once. V and J are TRBV7-2 and TRBJ2-3; 8 bases match TRBD1. Germline CDR1 and CDR2: SGHTA and FQGNSA. The CDR3 is made up of 13 amino acids. V lost 5 bases to trimming and J lost 4 bases; unmatched junction nucleotides: 2. The CDR3 spells CASSLDRADTQYF. For the CDR3, the DNA is TGTGCCAGCAGCCTGGACAGGGCAGATACGCAGTATTTT.

The chain joins TRBV28 to TRBJ2-1; 10 bases are shared with TRBD2. The V and J ends lost 4 bases and 4 bases, in that order; junction bases with no gene match: 13. Germline V gene data show CDR1 as MDHEN and CDR2 as SYDVKM. This CDR3 has 18 residues. The CDR3 bases are TGTGCCAGCAGTTCCCCCTCCGGCCTAGCGGGGGTATACAATGAGCAGTTCTTC. It translates to CASSSPSGLAGVYNEQFF.

This sequence joins TRBV11-1 and TRBJ2-7; 14 bases agree with TRBD2. The CDR3 loop spans 14 amino acids. CDR1 and CDR2 (germline): SGHAT, FQDESV (reference sequence). V lost 5 bases to trimming and J lost 6 bases; unmatched junction nucleotides: 3. CDR3 sequence reads: CASSRGLAGAEQYF. The DNA of the CDR3 is TGTGCCAGCAGCCGGGGACTAGCGGGGGCCGAGCAGTACTTC.

The V and J genes are TRBV27 and TRBJ2-3; D ambiguous. CDR1 is MNHEY, CDR2 SMNVEV, per germline (reference sequence). The length of the CDR3 is 11 residues. Trimming pared 8 bases from V and 5 bases from J, leaving 8 bases between. CDR3 DNA sequence: TGTGCCAGCTTATCGTTAGATACGCAGTATTTT. Residues: CASLSLDTQYF.

The chain links TRBV7-2 to TRBJ2-7; 8 bases fit TRBD2. V dropped 4 bases and J dropped 0; count of bases not matched to a gene: 2. The CDR3 loop spans 14 amino acids. Germline loops: CDR1 SGHTA, CDR2 FQGNSA. CDR3 protein: CASSWTSSSYEQYF. The DNA for the CDR3 is TGTGCCAGCAGCTGGACTAGCAGCTCCTACGAGCAGTACTTC.

The V and J genes are TRBV5-6 and TRBJ1-6; the match to TRBD1 covers 7 bases. Looked up from germline, CDR1 is SGHDT and CDR2 is YYEEEE. This CDR3 region has 15 residues. The J segment lost 7 bases and the V segment lost 0 bases, leaving 4 bases of the junction unmatched. The CDR3 region has the DNA TGTGCCAGCAGCTTGGTACAGGGGATAAATTCACCCCTCCACTTT. Its protein is CASSLVQGINSPLHF.

This clone showed up just once. The chain uses TRBV19 and TRBJ1-6; maybe TRBD1 (5 bases). The V gene's germline CDR1 is LNHDA and CDR2 SQIVND (reference sequence). Trimming took 7 bases from V and 5 from J, leaving 12 bases between them. There are 14 residues in the CDR3. CDR3 sequence: CASNDRIDNSPLHF. CDR3 bases: TGTGCCAGTAATGACAGAATCGATAATTCACCCCTCCACTTT.

The chain combines TRBV30 with TRBJ2-2; 8 nucleotides match TRBD2. Germline values: CDR1 GTSNPN, CDR2 SVGIG (reference sequence). The CDR3 has 15 residues. With V trimmed by 2 bases and J by 1 base, 3 bases remained unmatched. This CDR3 is CAWSHLAGNTGELFF. CDR3 sequence (DNA): TGTGCCTGGAGTCACCTAGCGGGGAACACCGGGGAGCTGTTTTTT.

This chain links TRBV19 with TRBJ1-1; 7 nucleotides agree with TRBD1. The germline gives CDR1 LNHDA, CDR2 SQIVND (reference sequence). This CDR3 is built from 16 residues. V gave up 6 bases and J gave up 0 bases; unmatched junction bases: 10. CDR3 sequence: CASRPRGQDLNTEAFF. The CDR3 coding sequence is TGTGCCAGTAGACCTAGAGGACAGGACCTGAACACTGAAGCTTTCTTT. Complete variable domain (other parts from reference TRBV19 and TRBJ1-1): DGGITQSPKYLFRKEGQNVTLSCEQNLNHDAMYWYRQDPGQGLRLIYYSQIVNDFQKGDIAEGYSVSREKKESFPLTVTSAQKNPTAFYLCASRPRGQDLNTEAFFGQGTRLTVV.